This TCR beta chain was captured in a study of OX40 agonist ivuxolimab in advanced cancers. Study at large: Two cutaneous melanoma patients and one hepatocellular carcinoma patient, three in all, had partial responses. Regarding the study as a whole: Individuals who were partial responders at 0.1-3.0 mg/kg had clonal expansion that ranked among the lowest.

Of note for this clone: Its cognate antigen is unknown.

The CDR3 length is 14 residues. Germline V gives CDR1 SNHLY, CDR2 FYNNEI. Trimming removed 5 bases at V and 5 bases at J, with 15 bases between. Clones were read by immunoSEQ multiplex PCR, and TCRdb kept only the in-frame ones, dropping some. Seen here are some 99,000 clones, 87% observed once, and the top ten hold about 0.5%. The gene calls are TRBV2 and TRBJ1-1; D may be TRBD1 (5 bases). The sample here was CD4+ or CD8+ T cells sorted from blood, taken in a trial of the OX40 agonist ivuxolimab. This TCR derives from an adult with an advanced solid tumor such as melanoma, head and neck, liver or kidney cancer. CDR3 nucleotide sequence: TGTGCCAGCAGTTCCCAGGAGTGGGGGACTGAAGCTTTCTTT. Protein sequence: CASSSQEWGTEAFF.